One and the same sample provided the 16 T cell receptor beta chains below, sequenced in a study of siplizumab effects on memory and regulatory T cells. Assay used: immunoSEQ multiplex PCR; TCRdb lists only in-frame clones, some missing. The data hold about 56,000 clones, with around 97% observed a single time. The source material was naive CD8+ T cells sorted from blood. The receptors come from a human donor in good health.

Written as DNA, the CDR3 is TGTGCCAGCAGTTTTCCAGCCTACGAGCAGTACTTC. This sequence encodes CASSFPAYEQYF. The genes are TRBV28 and TRBJ2-7, with unresolved D. Germline lookup yields CDR1 MDHEN and CDR2 SYDVKM. This CDR3 is 12 amino acids long. The germline V and J ends were trimmed by 3 bases and 2 bases, with 5 bases remaining between them.

V gene TRBV7-9 combines with J gene TRBJ2-2; no clear D gene. CDR3 size: 14 residues. CDR1 is SEHNR and CDR2 is FQNEAQ in the germline V gene (reference sequence). The germline V and J ends were trimmed by 5 bases and 3 bases, with 10 bases remaining between them. The CDR3 sequence: CASSGEGDTGELFF. The CDR3 DNA sequence: TGTGCCAGCAGCGGGGAAGGTGACACCGGGGAGCTGTTTTTT.

CDR3 nucleotides: TGTGCCAGCAGTATTTATCAGCCCCAGCATTTT. As protein: CASSIYQPQHF. The chain couples TRBV27 to TRBJ1-5; no reliable D call. The CDR3 is made up of 11 amino acids. Trimming took 5 bases from V and 5 from J, leaving 4 bases between them. Germline V CDR1 and CDR2: MNHEY, SMNVEV (reference sequence).

The J gene is TRBJ2-1, the V gene TRBV11-2; 10 nucleotides match TRBD2. CDR1 is SGHAT, CDR2 FQNNGV, per germline. The J segment lost 2 bases and the V segment lost 7 bases, leaving 5 bases of the junction unmatched. The CDR3 has 15 residues. The CDR3 loop reads CASTFSGRAYNEQFF. DNA for the CDR3: TGTGCCAGCACCTTCAGCGGGAGGGCCTACAATGAGCAGTTCTTC.

This clone has a single count. V usage is TRBV19 and J usage is TRBJ2-7; D may match TRBD1 or TRBD2 (6 bases each). Germline V gene sequence: CDR1 LNHDA, CDR2 SQIVND (reference sequence). The CDR3 sequence is 16 residues long. V lost 5 bases and J 1 base, leaving 18 bases between the germline ends. The CDR3 coding sequence is TGTGCCAGTAGTCCAGTATCGGGGGCATTTTCCTACGAGCAGTACTTC. As protein: CASSPVSGAFSYEQYF.

The rearrangement uses TRBV28 and TRBJ1-5; 7 nucleotides align to TRBD1. CDR1 and CDR2 from the germline V gene are MDHEN and SYDVKM. V lost 7 bases to trimming and J lost 7 bases; unmatched junction nucleotides: 10. The CDR3 is 14 residues long. DNA of the CDR3: TGTGCCAGCAAACCGGGACAGAAGCCCCAGCCCCAGCATTTT. Protein sequence: CASKPGQKPQPQHF. The full variable domain, completed using reference TRBV28 and TRBJ1-5, is DVKVTQSSRYLVKRTGEKVFLECVQDMDHENMFWYRQDPGLGLRLIYFSYDVKMKEKGDIPEGYSVSREKKERFSLILESASTNQTSMYLCASKPGQKPQPQHFGDGTRLSIL.

The chain recombines TRBV5-4 with TRBJ2-5, with 10 bases lining up with TRBD2. CDR1 is SGHNT and CDR2 is YYREEE in the germline V gene (reference sequence). V lost 3 bases, J lost 4 bases, and 12 bases stayed unmatched. The CDR3 has 17 residues. CDR3 amino acids: CASSSRLAGGVRETQYF. DNA for the CDR3: TGTGCCAGCAGCTCCAGGTTAGCGGGAGGAGTAAGAGAGACCCAGTACTTC. The entire variable domain, with the rest obtained from reference TRBV5-4 and TRBJ2-5, is as follows: ETGVTQSPTHLIKTRGQQVTLRCSSQSGHNTVSWYQQALGQGPQFIFQYYREEENGRGNFPPRFSGLQFPNYSSELNVNALELDDSALYLCASSSRLAGGVRETQYFGPGTRLLVL.

The J gene is TRBJ1-1, the V gene TRBV7-8; D is unresolved. The germline gives CDR1 SGHVS, CDR2 FQNEAQ. The CDR3 extends over 15 amino acids. V dropped 5 bases and J dropped 0 bases, with 13 bases sitting between them. The CDR3, as DNA: TGTGCCAGCAGCGCAGGAGGGCAGTTGAACACTGAAGCTTTCTTT. Protein: CASSAGGQLNTEAFF.

This chain links TRBV27 with TRBJ2-7, with D unclear. Trimming left V 3 bases short and J 5 bases short, with 8 bases between. Germline V gives CDR1 MNHEY, CDR2 SMNVEV (reference sequence). The CDR3 length is 12 residues. The CDR3 region has the DNA TGTGCCAGCAGTTTCTCAGAGGACGAGCAGTACTTC. Amino acids: CASSFSEDEQYF.

V is TRBV10-1 and J is TRBJ2-3; D remains ambiguous. The CDR3 extends over 13 amino acids. V was clipped by 4 bases and J by 0 bases, with 5 bases between them. Germline CDR1 WNHNN, CDR2 SYGVQD (reference sequence). The CDR3: CASSGGSTDTQYF. The CDR3 nucleotides are TGCGCCAGCAGTGGTGGGAGCACAGATACGCAGTATTTT.

V and J are TRBV2 and TRBJ1-2; D remains unclear. CDR3 length: 13 residues. CDR1 is SNHLY, CDR2 FYNNEI, per germline. The ends were cut back, 4 bases at V and 4 bases at J, with 10 bases in the middle. The CDR3 is CASSGGLGYGYTF. DNA for the CDR3: TGTGCCAGCAGTGGAGGGCTCGGCTATGGCTACACCTTC.

This clone appeared a single time. The chain's CDR3 is CSVSAGGEQFF. The CDR3, as DNA: TGCAGTGTATCGGCGGGAGGTGAGCAGTTCTTC. The chain uses TRBV20-1 and TRBJ2-1; 8 bases match TRBD2. Per germline, CDR1 DFQATT and CDR2 SNEGSKA (reference sequence). This CDR3 is built from 11 residues. V shed 7 bases, J shed 9 bases, and the junction held 5 bases outside the gene matches.

The chain uses TRBV5-6 and TRBJ2-1; TRBD1 matches at 7 bases. Unmatched junction bases numbered 8, after V lost 4 bases and J lost 10 bases. This CDR3 is 13 amino acids long. Per the germline V gene, CDR1 is SGHDT and CDR2 is YYEEEE. The CDR3 reads CASSPLQGNEQFF. In nucleotides, the CDR3 is TGTGCCAGCAGCCCGCTACAGGGGAACGAGCAGTTCTTC.

The CDR3 region is CASSGTGGEQFF. CDR3 coding DNA: TGCGCCAGCAGCGGAACAGGGGGCGAGCAGTTCTTC. The chain recombines TRBV4-1 with TRBJ2-1, with 9 bases aligning to TRBD1. Germline V gives CDR1 MGHRA, CDR2 YSYEKL. The CDR3 spans 12 residues. Trimming cost V 5 bases and J 10 bases; bases outside gene matches: 3.

The V call is TRBV30, the J call TRBJ2-7, with D unresolved. V lost 6 bases, J lost 1 base, and 13 bases lay in between. Germline V gene data show CDR1 as GTSNPN and CDR2 as SVGIG (reference sequence). This CDR3 region has 13 residues. Here the CDR3 reads CACEGIESYEQYF. In DNA, the CDR3 is TGTGCCTGCGAAGGGATAGAGTCCTACGAGCAGTACTTC.

The rearrangement uses TRBV30 and TRBJ2-7; D unclear. Germline V gene sequence: CDR1 GTSNPN, CDR2 SVGIG (reference sequence). The CDR3 extends over 10 amino acids. Trimming left V 1 base short and J 13 bases short, with 11 bases between. The CDR3 protein is CAWSGANTYF. The CDR3 nucleotides read TGTGCCTGGAGTGGAGCAAATACTTACTTC.